This T cell receptor (beta chain) was recorded in a study of blood T cell repertoires in COVID-19. The overall study: Sources were T cells, B-cell-depleted T cells, or PBMCs; the material itself was cDNA or gDNA.

Details on this clone: This specimen includes other DNA sequences encoding the same CDR3.

The Seattle patients joined while their infection was active and were tracked longitudinally afterward. Clones were read by immunoSEQ multiplex PCR, and TCRdb kept only the in-frame ones, dropping some. In the table there are approximately 330,000 clones, about 87% of which are singletons. The CDR3 length is 12 residues. Trimming stripped 1 base from V and 4 bases from J, with 4 bases between. CDR1 MDHEN and CDR2 SYDVKM come from the germline V gene. Sequencing used peripheral blood. The chain uses TRBV28 and TRBJ1-2; D is unclear. This clonotype was sampled from a man under 40 with COVID-19, enrolled during active disease. DNA for the CDR3: TGTGCCAGCAGTTTATCAGGCTATGGCTACACCTTC. Encoded protein: CASSLSGYGYTF.